This T cell receptor (beta chain) was sequenced during a study of blood T cell repertoires in COVID-19. Across the whole study: PBMCs, B-cell-depleted T cells, or T cells were the source of the cDNA or gDNA that made up the material.

The CDR3 length is 14 residues. The V gene lost 3 bases and the J gene lost 3 bases, with 8 bases spanning the gap. From germline, CDR1 is LNHDA and CDR2 SQIVND (reference sequence). Per the study methods: From reference gene primer amplification, estimates of nucleated cell counts were derived. This table comes from immunoSEQ multiplex PCR, and its TCRdb copy is limited to in-frame clones, with some not included. V, J and clone size are taken as reported in that table, and D and trimming were inferred from the DNA itself. The sample records about 170,000 clones, 83% being singletons. Individuals aged about 18 to 89 years were recruited from 24 US areas.

Specimen: PBMCs or T cells enriched from blood (not recorded which). The origin of this receptor is a woman aged 45-59 years in a cohort exposed to, infected with or recovered from COVID-19 (not recorded which). The chain employs TRBV19 and TRBJ2-2, with TRBD1 as a possible D gene (5 bases). CDR3 in DNA: TGTGCCAGTAGTATCTCCAGGGACACCGGGGAGCTGTTTTTT. As protein: CASSISRDTGELFF.